One sample yielded the 18 T cell receptor beta chains listed below, sequenced in a study of Ad26.COV2.S vaccination and SARS-CoV-2 variants (dated by TCRdb to 2020 to 2022). The library was prepared using the immunoSEQ multiplex PCR assay. In its TCRdb copy, this immuneACCESS table keeps in-frame sequences only and misses some clones. Where compared with another copy, unresolved V genes explain less than half of these, and the others have no known cause. Within this sample are 410,000 or so clones, with approximately 90% of them counted one time only. Of the sample, 12% is held by the ten largest clones. The treatment or condition label for this specimen denotes: 15 to 20 received Ad26.COV2.S at low or high dose, single or two shots; roughly five received placebo; per-sample allocation not given. For vaccine and placebo recipients, the sequenced repertoires came from samples collected on day 63 after the first injection.

Specimen: peripheral blood, collected in a trial of Ad26.COV2.S vaccine versus placebo. These receptors were collected from a person between 18 and 60 years old who received the Ad26.COV2.S COVID-19 vaccine or a placebo.

The V gene is TRBV5-8, the J gene TRBJ1-2, with D hard to call. This CDR3 is built from 14 residues. Trimming removed 4 bases from V and 0 bases from J, with 10 bases in between. The germline gives CDR1 SGHTS, CDR2 YDEGEE. This CDR3 is CASSLGRPNYGYTF. CDR3 coding DNA: TGTGCCAGCAGCCTCGGCAGGCCTAACTATGGCTACACCTTC. Drawing the rest from reference TRBV5-8 and TRBJ1-2, the complete variable domain is EAGVTQSPTHLIKTRGQQATLRCSPISGHTSVYWYQQALGLGLQFLLWYDEGEERNRGNFPPRFSGRQFPNYSSELNVNALELEDSALYLCASSLGRPNYGYTFGSGTRLTVV.

The rearrangement links TRBV27 to TRBJ2-2; TRBD1 aligns across 9 bases. The V and J ends lost 5 bases and 4 bases, in that order; junction bases with no gene match: 5. Germline-derived CDR1 and CDR2 are MNHEY and SMNVEV (reference sequence). CDR3 size: 15 residues. The CDR3: CASSRTGEGTGELFF. The CDR3 nucleotides are TGTGCCAGCAGTCGGACAGGGGAAGGCACCGGGGAGCTGTTTTTT.

The chain is built from TRBV28 and TRBJ2-6; D remains ambiguous. Trimming removed 10 bases from V and 0 bases from J, with 7 bases in between. The length of the CDR3 is 13 residues. Germline V gene data show CDR1 as MDHEN and CDR2 as SYDVKM. CDR3 bases: TGTGCCACCCTGTCCTCTGGGGCCAACGTCCTGACTTTC. This gives the protein CATLSSGANVLTF.

This clone was recorded only once. The chain joins TRBV18 to TRBJ2-7; 9 positions match TRBD2. V lost 6 bases to trimming and J lost 5 bases; unmatched junction nucleotides: 8. This CDR3 region has 14 residues. Germline lookup yields CDR1 KGHSH and CDR2 LQKENI. In DNA form, the CDR3 reads TGTGCCAGCTCCCTGGGTAGCGGGAGCAACGAGCAGTACTTC. Residues: CASSLGSGSNEQYF.

The rearrangement links TRBV13 to TRBJ2-3; TRBD2 aligns across 9 bases. The CDR3 sequence is 16 residues long. CDR1 and CDR2 from the germline V gene are PRHDT and FYEKMQ (reference sequence). The junction had 6 bases not matched to a gene; V was cut back by 1 base and J by 4 bases. DNA for the CDR3: TGTGCCAGCAGCTTAGTCGCGGGAGGGCTCTCAGATACGCAGTATTTT. It yields the protein CASSLVAGGLSDTQYF.

This chain links TRBV21-1 with TRBJ2-2; the table's D call TRBD1 went unverified against the DNA. TRBV21-1 is a pseudogene locus. The CDR3 sequence is 19 residues long. CDR3 protein: CASSKRLGQGARKSGELFF. The CDR3 DNA follows: TGTGCCAGCAGCAAAAGATTAGGACAGGGCGCAAGGAAGTCCGGGGAGCTGTTTTTT.

This clone appeared a few times. The V call is TRBV20-1, the J call TRBJ1-3, with unresolved D. The germline CDR1 and CDR2 sequences are DFQATT and SNEGSKA (reference sequence). This CDR3 region has 11 residues. The V and J ends lost 4 bases and 4 bases respectively, with 5 bases between them. Written as DNA, the CDR3 is TGCAGTGCTACAATAGGAAACACCATATATTTT. Its translation: CSATIGNTIYF.

V gene TRBV20-1 combines with J gene TRBJ1-2, with 7 bases aligning to TRBD1. Germline-derived CDR1 and CDR2 are DFQATT and SNEGSKA (reference sequence). The length of the CDR3 is 11 residues. With 6 bases clipped from V and 5 bases from J, the junction kept 3 bases outside the gene matches. The CDR3 reads CSARGGYGYTF. As DNA, the CDR3 is TGCAGTGCCAGGGGGGGTTATGGCTACACCTTC.

The chain uses TRBV6-4 and TRBJ2-3; possible D gene TRBD2, 6 bases. This CDR3 spans 16 amino acids. V gave up 0 bases and J gave up 8 bases, with 18 bases separating them. In germline, CDR1 is MRHNA, CDR2 SNTAGT. CDR3: CASSDSIAEASGTQYF. The CDR3 DNA sequence: TGTGCCAGCAGTGACTCGATAGCGGAGGCTTCTGGTACGCAGTATTTT.

This sequence joins TRBV2 and TRBJ2-2; D is unclear. V was clipped by 7 bases and J by 1 base, with 13 bases between them. There are 15 residues in the CDR3. Germline V gene lookup returns CDR1 SNHLY and CDR2 FYNNEI. In DNA form, the CDR3 reads TGTGCCAGCACCTTATCGACGGGGAACACCGGGGAGCTGTTTTTT. Translation: CASTLSTGNTGELFF. The variable domain in full, with the rest retrieved from reference TRBV2 and TRBJ2-2, is EPEVTQTPSHQVTQMGQEVILRCVPISNHLYFYWYRQILGQKVEFLVSFYNNEISEKSEIFDDQFSVERPDGSNFTLKIRSTKLEDSAMYFCASTLSTGNTGELFFGEGSRLTVL.

The chain is built from TRBV5-4 and TRBJ2-7; D remains ambiguous. The V end was cut by 2 bases, the J end by 3 bases, with 9 bases between. Germline V gene sequence: CDR1 SGHNT, CDR2 YYREEE (reference sequence). The CDR3 consists of 13 residues. The DNA for the CDR3 is TGTGCCAGCAGCTTTGGACCGAACTACGAGCAGTACTTC. This codes for CASSFGPNYEQYF. Together with reference TRBV5-4 and TRBJ2-7, the CDR3 gives the full variable domain: ETGVTQSPTHLIKTRGQQVTLRCSSQSGHNTVSWYQQALGQGPQFIFQYYREEENGRGNFPPRFSGLQFPNYSSELNVNALELDDSALYLCASSFGPNYEQYFGPGTRLTVT.

This chain joins TRBV28 and TRBJ2-7; TRBD1 is a possible D gene (6 bases). The CDR3 sequence is 14 residues long. Trimming left V 3 bases short and J 3 bases short, with 12 bases between. CDR1 is MDHEN, CDR2 SYDVKM, per germline. The chain's CDR3 is CASSFENRDYEQYF. Here the CDR3 DNA reads TGTGCCAGCAGTTTTGAGAACAGGGACTACGAGCAGTACTTC.

The chain employs TRBV2 and TRBJ2-6; D is unresolved. From germline, CDR1 is SNHLY and CDR2 FYNNEI. This CDR3 spans 15 amino acids. V was pared by 5 bases and J by 1 base, with 9 bases between. The CDR3, as DNA: TGTGCCAGCAGTACTCCTTCTTCTGGGGCCAACGTCCTGACTTTC. Translating it yields CASSTPSSGANVLTF.

V is TRBV13 and J is TRBJ2-1; 14 bases map to TRBD2. The CDR3 sequence is 18 residues long. The V and J ends lost 6 bases and 3 bases, in that order; junction bases with no gene match: 10. Germline CDR1 reads PRHDT; CDR2 reads FYEKMQ (reference sequence). The CDR3 sequence: CASSFAGLAGVNYNEQFF. The CDR3 nucleotides are TGTGCCAGCAGTTTCGCGGGACTAGCGGGAGTTAACTACAATGAGCAGTTCTTC. The whole variable domain, filled in from reference TRBV13 and TRBJ2-1, reads AAGVIQSPRHLIKEKRETATLKCYPIPRHDTVYWYQQGPGQDPQFLISFYEKMQSDKGSIPDRFSAQQFSDYHSELNMSSLELGDSALYFCASSFAGLAGVNYNEQFFGPGTRLTVL.

This clone was picked up a small number of times. The rearrangement uses TRBV12-3 or TRBV12-4 and TRBJ1-1; unclear D gene. V gave up 2 bases and J gave up 11 bases, with 12 bases separating them. The CDR3 is made up of 12 amino acids. In DNA, the CDR3 is TGTGCCAGCAGTTTAACCGCCATATGGGCTTTCTTT. This translates into CASSLTAIWAFF.

J is TRBJ1-2 and V is TRBV20-1; 7 nucleotides match TRBD1. V shed 3 bases and J 4 bases; nucleotides not matched to a gene: 5. Germline-derived CDR1 and CDR2 are DFQATT and SNEGSKA (reference sequence). The CDR3 has 13 residues. CDR3: CSASAWDSYGYTF. The CDR3 DNA sequence: TGCAGTGCTAGTGCGTGGGACAGCTATGGCTACACCTTC.

The chain uses TRBV11-1 and TRBJ1-6; possible D gene TRBD1, 5 bases. From germline, CDR1 is SGHAT and CDR2 FQDESV (reference sequence). This CDR3 spans 16 amino acids. V lost 5 bases, J lost 6 bases, and 17 bases lay in between. The CDR3 loop is CASSRRVVGGNSPLHF. CDR3 DNA sequence: TGTGCCAGCAGCCGACGTGTCGTTGGGGGTAATTCACCCCTCCACTTT.

The CDR3 DNA reads TGCGCCAGCAGCCAAGATCGCAGGACTAGCGGGGGCGAGCAGTACTTC. This encodes CASSQDRRTSGGEQYF. The chain has TRBV4-3 and TRBJ2-7; 13 nucleotides line up with TRBD2. The CDR3 is 16 amino acids. CDR1 is LGHNA and CDR2 is YSLEER in the germline V gene. J gave up 6 bases and V 0 bases, and 5 bases lay outside the gene matches.